Each of the 20 T cell receptor beta chains below was sequenced from the same sample in a study of T-cell memory formation after mild COVID-19. TCRdb processed the 5' RACE reads anew with MiXCR; each CDR3 protein has one entry. The table records fewer than 650,000 distinct CDR3 sequences, roughly 17% of them present only once. The sequenced sample was PBMCs or a T cell subset sorted from them (not recorded which). All receptors come from an adult woman who had mild COVID-19 (a few samples of this study predate the infection). Cell type and time point are not known.

There are a few counts of this clonotype. The chain links TRBV7-6 to TRBJ1-6; 9 nucleotides match TRBD1. CDR3 size: 14 residues. Germline V gives CDR1 SGHVS, CDR2 FNYEAQ. V lost 5 bases and J lost 7; bases outside the gene matches: 3. CDR3 coding DNA: TGTGCCAGCAGCCGGACAGGGGCCAATTCACCCCTCCACTTT. It yields the protein CASSRTGANSPLHF.

This clonotype was counted between two and nine times. The chain recombines TRBV5-1 with TRBJ2-2; TRBD1 is a possible D gene (6 bases). Per germline, CDR1 SGHRS and CDR2 YFSETQ. The CDR3 contains 14 residues. V lost 3 bases and J 6 bases, leaving 12 bases between the germline ends. CDR3 coding DNA: TGCGCCAGCAGCTCTATGGACAGTGCCGGGGAGCTGTTTTTT. Translating it yields CASSSMDSAGELFF.

The chain has TRBV7-9 and TRBJ2-1; D not resolved. This CDR3 region has 13 residues. Deletions cut 3 bases from V and 6 bases from J, with 9 bases between. From germline, CDR1 is SEHNR and CDR2 FQNEAQ (reference sequence). CDR3 bases: TGTGCCAGCAGCTTGGCGGATGGCAATGAGCAGTTCTTC. Encoded protein: CASSLADGNEQFF.

This chain joins TRBV7-9 and TRBJ1-3; 8 bases are shared with TRBD1. Germline values: CDR1 SEHNR, CDR2 FQNEAQ (reference sequence). The CDR3 contains 15 residues. V dropped 5 bases and J dropped 2; count of bases not matched to a gene: 5. The CDR3 nucleotides are TGTGCCAGCAGCCAGGGGGCAGGAACTGGAAACACCATATATTTT. This translates into CASSQGAGTGNTIYF.

The rearrangement joins TRBV14 to TRBJ2-1; D perhaps matches TRBD1 (6 bases). Trimming stripped 4 bases from V and 4 bases from J, with 14 bases between. The CDR3 spans 15 residues. The germline CDR1 and CDR2 sequences are SGHDN and FVKESK. The CDR3 DNA sequence: TGTGCCAGCAGCCCGTTAGGGGACACTTACAATGAGCAGTTCTTC. The encoded protein is CASSPLGDTYNEQFF.

This chain uses TRBV6-2 or TRBV6-3 with TRBJ1-6, with 7 bases lining up with TRBD1. The CDR3 length is 15 residues. CDR1 is MNHEY and CDR2 is SVGEGT in the germline V gene. The junction had 7 bases not matched to a gene; V was cut back by 4 bases and J by 7 bases. CDR3 nucleotide sequence: TGTGCCAGCAGTTCAGCAGGGGGAGGGAATTCACCCCTCCACTTT. Amino acids: CASSSAGGGNSPLHF.

This clonotype was counted between two and nine times. V gene TRBV7-2 combines with J gene TRBJ2-1, with D uncertain. In germline, CDR1 is SGHTA, CDR2 FQGNSA. CDR3 length: 15 residues. The V end lost 0 bases, the J end lost 5 bases, and 11 bases lay between the germline ends. The CDR3 DNA sequence: TGTGCCAGCAGCTTAGCTGGTAGATTGGACAATGAGCAGTTCTTC. Its translation is CASSLAGRLDNEQFF.

This clonotype has only a few counts. The chain has TRBV7-6 and TRBJ2-1, with 7 bases identical to TRBD2. Unmatched junction bases numbered 3, after V lost 1 base and J lost 0 bases. The CDR3 has 16 amino acids. Germline V lookup: CDR1 SGHVS, CDR2 FNYEAQ. CDR3 sequence reads: CASSLVRLASYNEQFF. CDR3 nucleotide sequence: TGTGCCAGCAGCTTAGTTCGACTAGCCTCCTACAATGAGCAGTTCTTC.

This rearrangement joins TRBV12-3 or TRBV12-4 to TRBJ2-5; D is undetermined. Between the trimmed V and J ends, which lost 3 bases and 0 bases, there was a span of 8 bases. This CDR3 has 14 amino acids. CDR3 sequence (DNA): TGTGCCAGCAGTTTGCTCCGGTACCAAGAGACCCAGTACTTC. Translated, it gives CASSLLRYQETQYF.

This clonotype was detected a few times. The chain recombines TRBV7-8 with TRBJ2-3; tentatively, D is TRBD1 (6 bases). The CDR3 consists of 16 residues. Deletions cut 5 bases from V and 0 bases from J, with 15 bases between. The germline V gene has CDR1 SGHVS and CDR2 FQNEAQ. The CDR3 sequence is CASSPAVQGSTDTQYF. In DNA, the CDR3 is TGTGCCAGCAGCCCGGCGGTACAGGGAAGCACAGATACGCAGTATTTT.

The gene calls are TRBV12-3 or TRBV12-4 and TRBJ2-1, with 12 positions matching TRBD2. Trimming removed 3 bases from V and 10 bases from J; junction bases left unmatched: 7. This CDR3 contains 15 residues. Here the CDR3 reads CASSFSSGGAREQFF. CDR3 sequence (DNA): TGTGCCAGCAGTTTCTCTAGCGGGGGGGCCCGGGAGCAGTTCTTC.

The chain couples TRBV6-5 to TRBJ1-2; a possible D gene is TRBD1 (5 bases). The CDR3 loop spans 13 amino acids. Germline-derived CDR1 and CDR2 are MNHEY and SVGAGI. The V end was cut by 6 bases, the J end by 4 bases, with 12 bases between. The DNA of the CDR3 is TGTGCCAGCAGAAGTGTACAGGTCTATGGCTACACCTTC. Protein sequence: CASRSVQVYGYTF.

This rearrangement joins TRBV20-1 to TRBJ2-2, with 7 bases matching TRBD1. Germline CDR1 and CDR2: DFQATT and SNEGSKA (reference sequence). This CDR3 region has 15 residues. V shed 2 bases and J 5 bases; nucleotides not matched to a gene: 8. CDR3 sequence (DNA): TGCAGTGCTAGAAAGGGGGCGACGAGGACCGGGGAGCTGTTTTTT. It yields the protein CSARKGATRTGELFF.

The table lists this clonotype with many counts. The gene calls are TRBV5-1 and TRBJ2-1, with D perhaps TRBD2 (5 bases). The CDR3 consists of 14 residues. V gave up 4 bases and J gave up 6 bases, with 14 bases separating them. CDR1 SGHRS and CDR2 YFSETQ come from the germline V gene. The CDR3 nucleotides are TGCGCCAGCAGCCCTCGCTCGGGATTCAATGAGCAGTTCTTC. Translated: CASSPRSGFNEQFF.

This clonotype was recorded a few times. This chain joins TRBV5-4 and TRBJ2-5; 9 bases line up with TRBD2. This CDR3 has 16 residues. Trimming removed 4 bases from V and 5 bases from J; junction bases left unmatched: 12. Germline CDR1 is SGHNT and CDR2 is YYREEE (reference sequence). CDR3 residues: CASSLGASGAAETQYF. CDR3 bases: TGTGCCAGCAGCCTGGGGGCTAGCGGGGCTGCTGAGACCCAGTACTTC.

This clonotype was recorded a few times. This sequence joins TRBV29-1 and TRBJ1-1; 9 nucleotides align to TRBD1. Germline V gene data show CDR1 as SQVTM and CDR2 as ANQGSEA. The CDR3 covers 13 residues. The V and J ends lost 6 bases and 6 bases, in that order; junction bases with no gene match: 8. CDR3 residues: CSVADRGRAEAFF. In nucleotides, the CDR3 is TGCAGCGTGGCGGACAGGGGTAGGGCTGAAGCTTTCTTT.

The chain couples TRBV4-1 to TRBJ1-5, with 9 bases lining up with TRBD1. The germline V gene has CDR1 MGHRA and CDR2 YSYEKL. V gave up 4 bases and J gave up 6 bases; unmatched junction bases: 4. This CDR3 is 14 amino acids long. CDR3 amino acids: CASSLLQGAQPQHF. The DNA of the CDR3 is TGCGCCAGCAGCCTTCTACAGGGGGCTCAGCCCCAGCATTTT.

The chain employs TRBV10-3 and TRBJ1-1, with 7 bases fitting TRBD1. The CDR3 is made up of 17 amino acids. The germline V gene has CDR1 ENHRY and CDR2 SYGVKD. After removal of 2 bases from V and 4 bases from J, the junction contained 13 bases not matched to a gene. CDR3: CAISEAMAQGSATEAFF. The DNA for the CDR3 is TGTGCCATCAGTGAGGCGATGGCACAGGGGTCGGCCACTGAAGCTTTCTTT.

This clonotype was counted only a few times. The chain recombines TRBV7-7 with TRBJ1-1; 9 bases map to TRBD1. Germline CDR1 SSHAT, CDR2 FNYEAQ (reference sequence). Trimming removed 5 bases from V and 5 bases from J; junction bases left unmatched: 6. This CDR3 spans 14 amino acids. The CDR3 DNA follows: TGTGCCAGCAGCCCAATGGACAGGGGAACTGAAGCTTTCTTT. Translation: CASSPMDRGTEAFF.

This clonotype has a handful of counts. The chain is built from TRBV7-2 and TRBJ2-1, with D maybe TRBD1 (6 bases). V dropped 6 bases and J dropped 7 bases, with 13 bases sitting between them. This CDR3 has 13 amino acids. Germline CDR1 SGHTA, CDR2 FQGNSA. The CDR3 sequence is CASSFTGWNEQFF. For the CDR3, the DNA is TGTGCCAGCAGTTTCACAGGGTGGAATGAGCAGTTCTTC.